This entry lists 12 T cell receptor beta chains sequenced from one sample in a study of early T cells in non-severe SARS-CoV-2 infection. From the 5' RACE reads, TCRdb called clonotypes with MiXCR, one entry per CDR3 protein. This sample has about 77,000 distinct CDR3 sequences; about 17% occur once, and the top ten carry about 3%. The source material was whole blood. Source of these receptors: an adult who was a healthcare worker with PCR-confirmed SARS-CoV-2 infection or an uninfected control (not recorded which).

This clonotype was seen only a few times. This chain links TRBV3-1 with TRBJ2-3; 10 positions agree with TRBD2. Per the germline V gene, CDR1 is LGHDT and CDR2 is YNNKEL (reference sequence). V trimming: 4 bases; J trimming: 2 bases; junction bases outside the gene matches: 15. CDR3 length: 19 amino acids. CDR3 sequence: CASSLVRTSGGRHTDTQYF. In DNA, the CDR3 is TGTGCCAGCAGCCTCGTGAGGACTAGCGGCGGACGACACACAGATACGCAGTATTTT.

This clonotype came up a few times. This CDR3 reads CASSEPPSQETQYF. In nucleotides, the CDR3 is TGTGCCAGCAGTGAACCCCCAAGCCAAGAGACCCAGTACTTC. The rearrangement links TRBV2 to TRBJ2-5; D is uncertain. The CDR3 is 14 residues long. Germline values: CDR1 SNHLY, CDR2 FYNNEI. The germline V and J ends were trimmed by 2 bases and 1 base, with 8 bases remaining between them.

J is TRBJ2-7 and V is TRBV27; D is possibly TRBD2 (5 bases). Germline V gene lookup returns CDR1 MNHEY and CDR2 SMNVEV (reference sequence). Deletions cut 3 bases from V and 6 bases from J, with 12 bases between. This CDR3 is 13 amino acids long. The CDR3 loop reads CASSLGPRGEQYF. The DNA of the CDR3 is TGTGCCAGCAGTTTGGGTCCTCGGGGCGAGCAGTACTTC.

The chain combines TRBV5-1 with TRBJ2-7; 8 bases match TRBD2. CDR1 and CDR2 (germline): SGHRS, YFSETQ. Losses at the gene ends were 3 bases for V and 4 bases for J; bases not matched to a gene: 18. There are 18 residues in the CDR3. CDR3 DNA: TGCGCCAGCAGCTACGGTACAGCGGGAGCTCGGGTCGAATACGAGCAGTACTTC. It specifies CASSYGTAGARVEYEQYF.

The V call is TRBV2, the J call TRBJ1-1; the match to TRBD1 covers 9 bases. The CDR3 spans 14 residues. CDR1 and CDR2 (germline): SNHLY, FYNNEI. The trim removed 7 bases at V and 5 bases at J, leaving 8 bases unmatched. The CDR3 DNA reads as TGTGCCAGCAACGAAGAGACAGGGGGGACTGAAGCTTTCTTT. Its protein product is CASNEETGGTEAFF.

A few counts support this clonotype. V and J are TRBV29-1 and TRBJ2-7; 11 bases line up with TRBD1. The V and J ends lost 4 bases and 3 bases, in that order; junction bases with no gene match: 5. The CDR3 totals 14 residues. Germline CDR1 is SQVTM and CDR2 is ANQGSEA. CDR3 in DNA: TGCAGCGTTGTGCTCGGGACAGGGGGCTACGAGCAGTACTTC. Its protein is CSVVLGTGGYEQYF.

The rearrangement joins TRBV12-3 or TRBV12-4 to TRBJ1-5; D is unresolved. The CDR3 has 14 amino acids. The ends were cut back, 3 bases at V and 7 bases at J, with 13 bases in the middle. The CDR3 is CASSFEGVGQPQHF. In DNA form, the CDR3 reads TGTGCCAGCAGTTTCGAGGGAGTTGGACAGCCCCAGCATTTT.

The table lists this clonotype with a few counts. V gene TRBV7-2 combines with J gene TRBJ2-5, with D possibly matching TRBD2 (7 bases). Between the trimmed V and J ends, which lost 3 bases and 4 bases, there was a span of 15 bases. The CDR3 totals 15 residues. Germline values: CDR1 SGHTA, CDR2 FQGNSA. The CDR3 coding sequence is TGTGCCAGCAGCTTCCGGGGGGCCTGGGTAGAGACCCAGTACTTC. Its protein is CASSFRGAWVETQYF.

This clonotype has more than one count but fewer than ten. One end of the junction is discordant with germline, which a read error may explain. The V call is TRBV20-1, the J call TRBJ1-1; possible D gene TRBD1, 6 bases. Germline CDR1 reads DFQATT; CDR2 reads SNEGSKA (reference sequence). This CDR3 is built from 12 residues. The DNA for the CDR3 is TGCAGTGCTAGTCAGGGGAACACTGAAGTTTTCTTT. As protein: CSASQGNTEVFF.

The chain links TRBV9 to TRBJ2-7; 7 positions match TRBD1. The length of the CDR3 is 15 residues. The V segment lost 3 bases and the J segment 3 bases; nucleotides outside the gene matches: 9. Per germline, CDR1 SGDLS and CDR2 YYNGEE. In DNA form, the CDR3 reads TGTGCCAGCAGCGCGGTAGGGGGACAGAGCTACGAGCAGTACTTC. Its translation is CASSAVGGQSYEQYF.

In DNA, the CDR3 is TGCAGCGCACCCGACACGGGAAAAGAGACCCAGTACTTC. Residues: CSAPDTGKETQYF. The chain has TRBV29-1 and TRBJ2-5, with D perhaps TRBD2 (5 bases). V was pared by 7 bases and J by 3 bases, with 15 bases between. This CDR3 is built from 13 residues. Germline assignment: CDR1 SQVTM and CDR2 ANQGSEA.

V usage is TRBV4-2 and J usage is TRBJ2-5, with D perhaps matching TRBD2 (6 bases). CDR1 LGHNA and CDR2 YNFKEQ come from the germline V gene. The length of the CDR3 is 14 residues. V was trimmed by 1 base and J by 3 bases, leaving 9 bases between them. The CDR3 here is CASSQGLAKETQYF. CDR3 bases: TGTGCCAGCAGCCAAGGGCTAGCGAAAGAGACCCAGTACTTC.